The next 3 T cell receptor beta chains were all read from a single sample in a study of tumor-infiltrating lymphocytes in primary liver carcinoma. From around 18-30 mg of unsorted bulk tissue, DNA and RNA were co-extracted together. TCR beta cDNA was prepared out of around 460 ng total RNA by means of a constant-region primer. Three nested multiplex PCR rounds, a slightly modified ARM-PCR, produced the libraries for TCR beta. Amplification in the first two PCR rounds was performed using TRBV1-TRBV30 forward primers and a C-beta reverse primer for 9 to 11 cycles each. TCRdb passed the multiplex PCR reads through MiXCR, listing each CDR3 protein once. The sample contains tens of thousands of distinct CDR3 sequences, roughly 73% of which appear only once. The specimen was tumor-adjacent normal liver tissue. The receptors shown here come from a woman in her twenties or thirties with primary liver carcinoma and hepatitis B virus infection.

This clonotype has a single count. The junction departs from germline at one end; a sequencing error may be responsible. V usage is TRBV13 and J usage is TRBJ2-7; 9 bases line up with TRBD2. The CDR3 totals 14 residues. From germline, CDR1 is PRHDT and CDR2 FYEKMQ (reference sequence). CDR3 loop: CVSSFRLAGYEQYF. CDR3 DNA: TGTGTCAGCAGCTTCCGTCTAGCGGGATACGAGCAGTACTTC.

In the case of this clonotype: The junction does not match germline at one end; this may be a read error. The genes are TRBV6-6 and TRBJ1-4; D uncertain. The CDR3 consists of 14 residues. Germline V gene sequence: CDR1 MNHNY, CDR2 SVGAGI (reference sequence). DNA for the CDR3: TGTGCCGGCAGTTATTCCGGACGGATAGAAAAACTGTTTTTT. Protein product: CAGSYSGRIEKLFF.

J is TRBJ2-1 and V is TRBV7-9, with D uncertain. The CDR3 spans 13 residues. Germline V gives CDR1 SEHNR, CDR2 FQNEAQ (reference sequence). The CDR3 is CVNSPTFGNEQFF. The CDR3 nucleotides are TGTGTCAACAGCCCTACATTCGGAAATGAGCAGTTCTTC.